The sequence of this TCR beta chain was determined in a study of T cells expressing NK-cell markers. The CDR3 covers 15 residues. Germline-derived CDR1 and CDR2 are SEHNR and FQNEAQ (reference sequence). With the 5' RACE reads reprocessed, TCRdb shows one record per CDR3 protein and no DNA. The table for this sample gives about 150,000 distinct CDR3 sequences. This receptor was identified in a woman aged 50 to 65 in good health. Sequencing was carried out using blood T cells: a sorted CD56 or NKG2C T cell subset, CD4+ or CD8+ T cells, or bulk PBMC T cells (not recorded which). The V and J genes are TRBV7-9 and TRBJ2-1; TCRdb selects TRBD1, and the lack of DNA leaves this call unchecked. The CDR3 loop reads CASSLRDHNYNEQFF.